Listed below are T cell receptor beta chains from one sample, sequenced in a study of neurological immune-mediated disorders. TCRdb analysed the 5' RACE reads with MiXCR anew, one entry per CDR3 protein. Altogether 25,000 to 30,000 distinct CDR3 sequences are present, approximately 6.6% being singletons, with the ten largest covering roughly 9%. Sequencing was done on a sample of PBMCs. The source of these receptors is a woman aged 50 to 60 in good health. Both conserved end residues are part of each CDR3. A D gene is named only where the DNA matches it firmly. Clone size, where shown, is once, few, many, or a class for clones that have expanded.

d_call: TRBD2
j_call: TRBJ2-1
cdr3_length: 16
clone_size: many
v_call: TRBV7-2
cdr3_aa: CASSQLAGGSYNEQFF
cdr3_nt: TGTGCCAGCAGCCAACTAGCGGGGGGATCCTACAATGAGCAGTTCTTC

d_call: NA
j_call: TRBJ2-1
cdr3_length: 12
clone_size: many
v_call: TRBV7-2
cdr3_aa: CASSLERNEQFF
cdr3_nt: TGTGCCAGCAGCTTAGAGCGAAATGAGCAGTTCTTC

d_call: NA
j_call: TRBJ1-2
cdr3_length: 13
clone_size: many
v_call: TRBV27
cdr3_aa: CASSFKGWKGYTF
cdr3_nt: TGTGCCAGCAGTTTTAAGGGATGGAAAGGCTACACCTTC

d_call: NA
j_call: TRBJ1-5
cdr3_length: 17
clone_size: many
v_call: TRBV27
cdr3_aa: CASSRKSERQFNQPQHF
cdr3_nt: TGTGCCAGCAGCCGAAAATCGGAGCGACAGTTCAATCAGCCCCAGCATTTT

d_call: TRBD1
j_call: TRBJ1-3
cdr3_length: 14
clone_size: NA
v_call: TRBV9
cdr3_aa: CASVGDRAVNTIYF
cdr3_nt: TGTGCCAGCGTAGGGGACAGGGCGGTAAACACCATATATTTT

d_call: TRBD2
j_call: TRBJ2-4
cdr3_length: 15
clone_size: many
v_call: TRBV4-3
cdr3_aa: CASSRGLAGSNIQYF
cdr3_nt: TGCGCCAGCAGCCGTGGACTAGCGGGATCCAACATTCAGTACTTC

d_call: TRBD1
j_call: TRBJ1-1
cdr3_length: 17
clone_size: many
v_call: TRBV6-2/TRBV6-3
cdr3_aa: CASSYSAGTGFNTEAFF
cdr3_nt: TGTGCCAGCAGTTACTCGGCCGGGACAGGGTTTAACACTGAAGCTTTCTTT

d_call: TRBD2
j_call: TRBJ2-3
cdr3_length: 16
clone_size: many
v_call: TRBV7-2
cdr3_aa: CASSLNPSGRTDTQYF
cdr3_nt: TGTGCCAGCAGCTTAAATCCTAGCGGGAGAACAGATACGCAGTATTTT

d_call: NA
j_call: TRBJ2-5
cdr3_length: 14
clone_size: NA
v_call: TRBV7-9
cdr3_aa: CSSSSAEQQETQYF
cdr3_nt: TGTTCCAGCAGCTCGGCCGAACAACAAGAGACCCAGTACTTC

d_call: NA
j_call: TRBJ1-2
cdr3_length: 13
clone_size: many
v_call: TRBV7-3
cdr3_aa: CASSVDRSVGYTF
cdr3_nt: TGTGCCAGCAGCGTTGACAGGAGTGTTGGCTACACCTTC

d_call: NA
j_call: TRBJ2-7
cdr3_length: 14
clone_size: many
v_call: TRBV5-1
cdr3_aa: CASSLGPTSYEQYF
cdr3_nt: TGCGCCAGCAGCTTGGGCCCCACCTCCTACGAGCAGTACTTC

d_call: NA
j_call: TRBJ2-1
cdr3_length: 14
clone_size: many
v_call: TRBV7-2
cdr3_aa: CASSFLDSLNEQFF
cdr3_nt: TGTGCCAGCAGCTTTTTAGACTCTTTGAATGAGCAGTTCTTC

d_call: NA
j_call: TRBJ1-4
cdr3_length: 16
clone_size: many
v_call: TRBV4-1
cdr3_aa: CASSQTAAGSSEKLFF
cdr3_nt: TGCGCCAGCAGCCAAACGGCCGCGGGCTCGAGTGAAAAACTGTTTTTT

d_call: NA
j_call: TRBJ1-1
cdr3_length: 15
clone_size: many
v_call: TRBV12-3/TRBV12-4
cdr3_aa: CASTLRGEIRGEAFF
cdr3_nt: TGTGCCAGCACCCTAAGGGGGGAGATAAGGGGTGAAGCTTTCTTT

d_call: TRBD1
j_call: TRBJ1-2
cdr3_length: 14
clone_size: many
v_call: TRBV20-1
cdr3_aa: CSARDYDRGGGYTF
cdr3_nt: TGCAGTGCTAGAGATTACGACAGGGGGGGAGGCTACACCTTC

d_call: NA
j_call: TRBJ2-3
cdr3_length: 13
clone_size: many
v_call: TRBV6-2/TRBV6-3
cdr3_aa: CASSLSGTDTQYF
cdr3_nt: TGTGCCAGCAGTCTTTCGGGCACAGATACGCAGTATTTT